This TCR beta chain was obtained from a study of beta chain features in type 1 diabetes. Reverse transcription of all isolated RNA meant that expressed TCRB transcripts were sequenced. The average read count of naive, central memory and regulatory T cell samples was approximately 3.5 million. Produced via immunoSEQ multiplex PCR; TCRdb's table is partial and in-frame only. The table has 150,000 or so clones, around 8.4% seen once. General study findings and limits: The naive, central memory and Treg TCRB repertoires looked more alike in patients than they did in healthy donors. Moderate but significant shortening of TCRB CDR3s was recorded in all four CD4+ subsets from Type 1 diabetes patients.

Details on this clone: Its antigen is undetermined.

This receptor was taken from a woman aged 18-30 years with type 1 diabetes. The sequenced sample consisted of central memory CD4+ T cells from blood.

The CDR3 sequence is CASRTGAGETQYF. CDR3 in DNA: TGCGCCAGCAGGACAGGGGCCGGGGAGACCCAGTACTTC. The genes are TRBV5-1 and TRBJ2-5; 8 bases align to TRBD1. Germline assignment: CDR1 SGHRS and CDR2 YFSETQ. V shed 5 bases, J shed 5 bases, and the junction held 5 bases outside the gene matches. CDR3 length: 13 residues.